Sequencing of this TCR beta chain was carried out in a study of Tregs in tolerant kidney transplant recipients. The study, taken as a whole, reports: Activated donor B cell expansion appeared to reveal the most relevant donor-specific TCRbeta repertoire.

CD4+CD25+CD127- Tregs, CD4+CD25- non-Tregs, CD4 and CD8 cells were sorted. The assay was immunoSEQ multiplex PCR, and TCRdb's table has in-frame clones only and misses some. The profile shows hundreds of thousands of clones, 65% to 85% of them singletons. This clone has only a few counts. Its antigen remains unidentified. Other nucleotide sequences in the sample specify the same CDR3. Sequencing was carried out using CD4+ T cells from blood. The TCR sequence derives from a human donor in good health.

The CDR3: CASSLVQASGNTIYF. The CDR3 DNA sequence: TGTGCCAGCAGCTTAGTTCAGGCCTCTGGAAACACCATATATTTT. The chain recombines TRBV7-9 with TRBJ1-3; D unresolved. Germline lookup yields CDR1 SEHNR and CDR2 FQNEAQ (reference sequence). Trimming shortened V by 1 base and J by 0 bases, and 7 bases separated the two germline ends. The CDR3 is made up of 15 amino acids.